This TCR beta chain comes out of a study of T cell responses to AZD1222 COVID-19 vaccine. Study-wide points: Per reports, nearly half of all spike-specific TCRs target regions that are unmutated in variants.

The CDR3 runs to 13 residues. V trimming: 4 bases; J trimming: 4 bases; junction bases outside the gene matches: 7. Germline V gives CDR1 SQVTM, CDR2 ANQGSEA. Some clones are missing from TCRdb's copy, which holds only in-frame ones; the method was immunoSEQ multiplex PCR. The sample has roughly 150,000 clones, approximately 83% seen once. On this clone itself: The antigen remains unidentified.

The chain carries TRBV29-1 and TRBJ2-7; 7 nucleotides agree with TRBD2. The origin of this receptor is an adult in good health. The input for sequencing was peripheral blood, taken on day 0 of AZD1222 vaccination. The CDR3 sequence: CSVGETSSYEQYF. Here the CDR3 DNA reads TGCAGCGTTGGGGAGACTAGCAGTTACGAGCAGTACTTC.